This T cell receptor (beta chain) was captured in a study of T cell clusters in autoimmune cytopenias. TRB amplification used 200 to 250 ng of peripheral blood genomic DNA. General study results and limits: TRB repertoire shifts in secondary cytopenia and chronic lymphocytic leukemia mostly reflected lymphoma, not autoimmunity. Clustering suggested that physiological T cell clusters were missing in primary autoimmune cytopenia patients.

In terms of frequency, this clonotype is medium-sized. The antigen remains undetermined. CDR3 size: 14 residues. CDR1 and CDR2 from the germline V gene are MNHEY and SMNVEV (reference sequence). TRB was amplified by touch-down multiplex PCR, primer pools A and B combined. TCRdb reprocessed the multiplex PCR reads and keeps a single row for each CDR3 protein, giving no DNA. The sample totals approximately 2,000 distinct CDR3 sequences; its top ten clones hold 8% to 9%. This sample was shared with a second study, whose subject was T cell repertoires in aging, cancer and after chemotherapy. That source notes: About 8.8 million TCR reads were in the whole dataset. In each cancer cohort, median generation probability increased across chemotherapy, suggesting thymic output rebounded.

The chain has TRBV27 and TRBJ1-2; as DNA is missing, the TRBD1 call by TCRdb cannot be tested. Source material: peripheral blood. This clonotype originated in a human donor in good health. CDR3 protein: CASSFRQGNGGYTF.